One sample yielded the 21 T cell receptor beta chains listed below, sequenced in a study of glioma-infiltrating T cells after dendritic cell vaccination. TCRdb's copy holds only in-frame clones and misses some; the assay was immunoSEQ multiplex PCR. The top ten hold around 16% of the sample, which has roughly 90,000 clones, around 86% seen once. The sample consisted of blood, taken before dendritic cell vaccination. The receptors were gathered from a human donor with glioblastoma.

The chain has TRBV5-1 and TRBJ2-1; 9 bases map to TRBD2. V lost 0 bases, J lost 6 bases, and 10 bases stayed unmatched. The CDR3 covers 17 residues. CDR1 and CDR2 from the germline V gene are SGHRS and YFSETQ. CDR3 in DNA: TGCGCCAGCAGCTTGGTGGGGGCGGGAGGGCCGCGCAATGAGCAGTTCTTC. It is translated as CASSLVGAGGPRNEQFF.

The gene calls are TRBV15 and TRBJ2-1; 10 bases line up with TRBD1. V was pared by 0 bases and J by 8 bases, with 10 bases of the junction left unmatched. The CDR3 sequence is 17 residues long. Germline lookup yields CDR1 LNHNV and CDR2 YYDKDF (reference sequence). The CDR3 region has the DNA TGTGCCACCAGCAGAGAGGCGGCGGGACAGGGGTTTCATGAGCAGTTCTTC. It yields the protein CATSREAAGQGFHEQFF.

The rearrangement links TRBV20-1 to TRBJ1-2, with D perhaps matching TRBD1 (6 bases). V was shortened by 6 bases and J by 11 bases, with 16 bases between the two germline ends. This CDR3 comprises 11 residues. CDR1 DFQATT and CDR2 SNEGSKA come from the germline V gene (reference sequence). The CDR3 DNA reads TGCAGTGCAAGGGACACTGGTTCTTACACCTTC. It is translated as CSARDTGSYTF.

This chain uses TRBV19 with TRBJ1-5; D unclear. V shed 7 bases and J shed 2 bases, with 9 bases lying between them. The V gene's germline CDR1 is LNHDA and CDR2 SQIVND (reference sequence). This CDR3 has 13 amino acids. The CDR3 protein is CASTVYGNQPQHF. The CDR3 DNA follows: TGTGCCAGTACCGTATATGGCAATCAGCCCCAGCATTTT.

The chain employs TRBV7-6 and TRBJ2-5; D is perhaps TRBD1 (6 bases). Germline V gene data show CDR1 as SGHVS and CDR2 as FNYEAQ. CDR3 length: 16 amino acids. V was pared by 1 base and J by 5 bases, with 17 bases between. The CDR3 DNA reads as TGTGCCAGCAGCTTAGACGCCGCCCAGGGGTGGGAGACCCAGTACTTC. It encodes CASSLDAAQGWETQYF. The whole variable domain, remainder taken from reference TRBV7-6 and TRBJ2-5, is GAGVSQSPRYKVTKRGQDVALRCDPISGHVSLYWYRQALGQGPEFLTYFNYEAQQDKSGLPNDRFSAERPEGSISTLTIQRTEQRDSAMYRCASSLDAAQGWETQYFGPGTRLLVL.

The sample holds one count of this clone. As DNA, the CDR3 is TGTGCCAGTAGTTTCCGGGGGGACTATGGCTACACCTTC. Its protein product is CASSFRGDYGYTF. The chain couples TRBV19 to TRBJ1-2, with a weak D call TRBD1 (5 bases). CDR3 size: 13 residues. Looked up from germline, CDR1 is LNHDA and CDR2 is SQIVND (reference sequence). With 5 bases removed from V and 3 bases from J, the gap between germline ends came to 10 bases.

This sequence joins TRBV6-5 and TRBJ2-5; a weak D match, TRBD1 (5 bases). The CDR3 loop spans 13 amino acids. Trimming left V 6 bases short and J 6 bases short, with 14 bases between. Germline values: CDR1 MNHEY, CDR2 SVGAGI. Here the CDR3 reads CASREQATKTQYF. CDR3 nucleotides: TGTGCCAGCAGGGAACAGGCAACAAAGACCCAGTACTTC.

The chain uses TRBV7-2 and TRBJ1-4; TRBD1 might be the D (5 bases). Germline V lookup: CDR1 SGHTA, CDR2 FQGNSA. V was pared by 6 bases and J by 8 bases, with 13 bases between. CDR3 length: 13 amino acids. CDR3 nucleotides: TGTGCCAGCAGGTCCCCAGGGTCCGAAAAACTGTTTTTT. Residues: CASRSPGSEKLFF. The variable domain in full, with the rest retrieved from reference TRBV7-2 and TRBJ1-4, is GAGVSQSPSNKVTEKGKDVELRCDPISGHTALYWYRQSLGQGLEFLIYFQGNSAPDKSGLPSDRFSAERTGGSVSTLTIQRTQQEDSAVYLCASRSPGSEKLFFGSGTQLSVL.

The V and J genes are TRBV5-4 and TRBJ2-5; TRBD2 matches 7 bases. The CDR3 totals 14 residues. V lost 3 bases to trimming and J lost 5 bases; unmatched junction nucleotides: 7. Germline V CDR1 and CDR2: SGHNT, YYREEE (reference sequence). The CDR3 DNA reads TGTGCCAGCAGCTGGGGGGGTAGCTTGGAGACCCAGTACTTC. This sequence encodes CASSWGGSLETQYF.

V is TRBV7-2 and J is TRBJ2-7; 7 positions match TRBD2. V shed 3 bases, J shed 0 bases, and the junction held 2 bases outside the gene matches. The CDR3 totals 14 residues. CDR1 and CDR2 from the germline V gene are SGHTA and FQGNSA. The CDR3 nucleotides are TGTGCCAGCAGCTTCCTAGCGGTCTCCTACGAGCAGTACTTC. This sequence encodes CASSFLAVSYEQYF.

As regards this clone: The same CDR3 can be traced to other DNA sequences in this sample. The J gene is TRBJ2-1, the V gene TRBV6-4; 7 positions agree with TRBD2. Germline V gives CDR1 MRHNA, CDR2 SNTAGT. The J segment lost 4 bases and the V segment lost 5 bases, leaving 5 bases of the junction unmatched. CDR3 length equals 14 residues. CDR3 coding DNA: TGTGCCAGCAGTCGTGGGGGGGATTACAATGAGCAGTTCTTC. It encodes CASSRGGDYNEQFF.

The chain links TRBV5-1 to TRBJ2-5; 8 nucleotides agree with TRBD2. J gave up 1 base and V 4 bases, and 3 bases lay outside the gene matches. The V gene's germline CDR1 is SGHRS and CDR2 YFSETQ. The CDR3 extends over 14 amino acids. The CDR3 sequence is CASSLSGGQETQYF. DNA of the CDR3: TGCGCCAGCAGCCTCAGCGGGGGCCAAGAGACCCAGTACTTC.

Details on this clone: The junction shows a germline mismatch at one end, possibly a read error. J is TRBJ2-1 and V is TRBV10-3; TRBD2 aligns across 12 bases. The germline CDR1 and CDR2 sequences are ENHRY and SYGVKD. This CDR3 has 17 amino acids. The CDR3 is CAISESPSGRALKRGLF. The CDR3 coding sequence is TGTGCCATCAGTGAGTCCCCTAGCGGGAGGGCCTTGAAGAGGGGTCTCTTC.

The chain couples TRBV27 to TRBJ2-2; 9 nucleotides match TRBD2. V shed 2 bases, J shed 2 bases, and the junction held 3 bases outside the gene matches. The CDR3 is 16 amino acids. Germline V gives CDR1 MNHEY, CDR2 SMNVEV (reference sequence). CDR3 in amino acids: CASSLNSGGNTGELFF. CDR3 DNA: TGTGCCAGCAGTTTAAATAGCGGGGGCAACACCGGGGAGCTGTTTTTT.

V gene TRBV5-1 combines with J gene TRBJ2-3; 11 nucleotides match TRBD1. The CDR3 consists of 15 residues. V trimming: 4 bases; J trimming: 6 bases; junction bases outside the gene matches: 7. The germline V gene encodes CDR1 SGHRS and CDR2 YFSETQ. This chain's CDR3 is CASSGVGQGEDTQYF. In nucleotides, the CDR3 is TGCGCCAGCAGCGGGGTGGGACAGGGGGAGGATACGCAGTATTTT.

The V call is TRBV18, the J call TRBJ1-5; D is ambiguous. Trimming removed 1 base at V and 10 bases at J, with 17 bases between. Looked up from germline, CDR1 is KGHSH and CDR2 is LQKENI. CDR3 length: 15 amino acids. CDR3 sequence: CASSPLREGTGPQHF. The DNA for the CDR3 is TGTGCCAGCTCACCACTCCGTGAGGGCACTGGACCCCAGCATTTT.

The chain uses TRBV7-2 and TRBJ2-2; TRBD2 might be the D (5 bases). Trimming left V 5 bases short and J 6 bases short, with 13 bases between. Per germline, CDR1 SGHTA and CDR2 FQGNSA. The CDR3 loop spans 14 amino acids. The CDR3 sequence: CASSLRTPAGELFF. CDR3 bases: TGTGCCAGCAGCCTCCGGACTCCCGCCGGGGAGCTGTTTTTT. The whole variable domain, remainder taken from reference TRBV7-2 and TRBJ2-2, is GAGVSQSPSNKVTEKGKDVELRCDPISGHTALYWYRQSLGQGLEFLIYFQGNSAPDKSGLPSDRFSAERTGGSVSTLTIQRTQQEDSAVYLCASSLRTPAGELFFGEGSRLTVL.

The chain has TRBV30 and TRBJ2-1; possibly TRBD1 for D (5 bases). CDR3 size: 13 residues. The ends were cut back, 0 bases at V and 5 bases at J, with 8 bases in the middle. The germline V gene has CDR1 GTSNPN and CDR2 SVGIG (reference sequence). The DNA for the CDR3 is TGTGCCTGGAGTGTAGTCAGGGACAATGAGCAGTTCTTC. It translates to CAWSVVRDNEQFF. Using reference TRBV30 and TRBJ2-1 for the parts outside the CDR3, the full variable domain is SQTIHQWPATLVQPVGSPLSLECTVEGTSNPNLYWYRQAAGRGLQLLFYSVGIGQISSEVPQNLSASRPQDRQFILSSKKLLLSDSGFYLCAWSVVRDNEQFFGPGTRLTVL.

A few counts support this clone. The chain joins TRBV25-1 to TRBJ2-1; 12 bases agree with TRBD1. From germline, CDR1 is MGHDK and CDR2 SYGVNS. J gave up 7 bases and V 4 bases, and 5 bases lay outside the gene matches. CDR3 length: 15 residues. As DNA, the CDR3 is TGTGCCAGCAGTGGCGGGACAGGGGGCGTTAATGAGCAGTTCTTC. It specifies CASSGGTGGVNEQFF.

The V and J genes are TRBV30 and TRBJ1-1, with a weak D call TRBD1 (6 bases). The V end lost 3 bases, the J end lost 8 bases, and 10 bases lay between the germline ends. The CDR3 totals 11 residues. Germline loops: CDR1 GTSNPN, CDR2 SVGIG (reference sequence). The CDR3 spells CAWSRGIEAFF. The CDR3 DNA is TGTGCCTGGAGCAGGGGAATCGAAGCTTTCTTT.

The chain joins TRBV19 to TRBJ2-5; possibly TRBD1 for D (5 bases). The CDR3 consists of 14 residues. The V gene lost 1 base and the J gene lost 7 bases, with 13 bases spanning the gap. The germline V gene has CDR1 LNHDA and CDR2 SQIVND (reference sequence). The CDR3 loop is CASSIVQATGTQYF. The CDR3 DNA reads as TGTGCCAGTAGTATAGTACAGGCGACGGGGACCCAGTACTTC.